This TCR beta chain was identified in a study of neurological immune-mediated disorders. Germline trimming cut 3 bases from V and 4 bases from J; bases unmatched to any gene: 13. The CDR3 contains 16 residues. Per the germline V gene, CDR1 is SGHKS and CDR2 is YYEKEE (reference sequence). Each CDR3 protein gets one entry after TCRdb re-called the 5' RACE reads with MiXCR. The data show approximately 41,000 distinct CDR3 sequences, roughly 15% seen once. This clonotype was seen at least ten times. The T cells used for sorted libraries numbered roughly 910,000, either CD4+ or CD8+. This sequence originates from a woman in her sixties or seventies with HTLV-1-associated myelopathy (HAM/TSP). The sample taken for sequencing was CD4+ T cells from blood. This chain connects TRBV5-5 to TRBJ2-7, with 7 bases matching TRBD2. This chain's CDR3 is CASSSRLAGVNYEQYF. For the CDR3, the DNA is TGTGCCAGCAGCTCCCGACTTGCGGGGGTTAATTACGAGCAGTACTTC.